The rows below give T cell receptor beta chains drawn from one sample of a study of shared clonotypes between healthy human individuals. Data came from immunoSEQ multiplex PCR; TCRdb stores just in-frame clones and leaves some out. The sample includes nearly 600,000 clones, 95% to 96% of them seen just once. Input material: naive CD8+ T cells sorted from blood. These receptors originate from a woman younger than 45 in good health. Each CDR3 is given with its conserved first and last residue. D genes are given only for firm matches. Some rows mark clone size as missing; the rest say once, few, many or name a class of expanded clone.

J gene: TRBJ2-1; D gene: .; clone size: .; V gene: TRBV29-1; CDR3 protein: CSVEHPSRGNEQFF; CDR3 DNA: TGCAGCGTTGAACATCCTTCACGGGGGAATGAGCAGTTCTTC
J gene: TRBJ2-1; D gene: .; clone size: .; V gene: TRBV13; CDR3 protein: CASSPISDARSYNEQFF; CDR3 DNA: TGTGCCAGCAGCCCCATCTCGGATGCCCGTTCCTACAATGAGCAGTTCTTC
J gene: TRBJ2-7; D gene: .; clone size: .; V gene: TRBV4-1; CDR3 protein: CASSQGGRDSYEQYF; CDR3 DNA: TGCGCCAGCAGCCAAGGGGGACGGGACTCCTACGAGCAGTACTTC
J gene: TRBJ2-3; D gene: .; clone size: .; V gene: TRBV7-9; CDR3 protein: CASSPRDQFTDTQYF; CDR3 DNA: TGTGCCAGCAGCCCTCGAGACCAGTTCACAGATACGCAGTATTTT
J gene: TRBJ2-7; D gene: .; clone size: .; V gene: TRBV5-6; CDR3 protein: CASSPTTSRQGGEQYF; CDR3 DNA: TGTGCCAGCAGCCCTACGACCTCAAGACAGGGAGGCGAGCAGTACTTC
J gene: TRBJ1-1; D gene: .; clone size: .; V gene: TRBV9; CDR3 protein: CASSAGGSPGTEAFF; CDR3 DNA: TGTGCCAGCAGCGCCGGGGGGTCCCCTGGGACTGAAGCTTTCTTT
J gene: TRBJ1-4; D gene: .; clone size: .; V gene: TRBV27; CDR3 protein: CASRRGGRLNEKLFF; CDR3 DNA: TGTGCCAGCCGAAGGGGAGGACGGCTTAATGAAAAACTGTTTTTT
J gene: TRBJ1-1; D gene: .; clone size: once; V gene: TRBV5-5; CDR3 protein: CASSSWGDTEAFF; CDR3 DNA: TGTGCCAGCAGCTCATGGGGGGACACTGAAGCTTTCTTT
J gene: TRBJ2-7; D gene: .; clone size: .; V gene: TRBV6-5; CDR3 protein: CASSYRDEQYF; CDR3 DNA: TGTGCCAGCAGTTATAGGGACGAGCAGTACTTC
J gene: TRBJ1-5; D gene: .; clone size: .; V gene: TRBV19; CDR3 protein: CASSIFGTRNQPQHF; CDR3 DNA: TGTGCCAGTAGTATATTCGGGACTAGGAATCAGCCCCAGCATTTT
J gene: TRBJ1-4; D gene: .; clone size: .; V gene: TRBV6-5; CDR3 protein: CASSYGQANNEKLFF; CDR3 DNA: TGTGCCAGCAGTTACGGGCAGGCCAATAATGAAAAACTGTTTTTT
J gene: TRBJ1-1; D gene: TRBD1; clone size: few; V gene: TRBV2; CDR3 protein: CASRAGTGHEAFF; CDR3 DNA: TGTGCCAGCAGGGCCGGGACAGGTCATGAAGCTTTCTTT
J gene: TRBJ1-1; D gene: .; clone size: .; V gene: TRBV28; CDR3 protein: CASSPLGRGHAFF; CDR3 DNA: TGTGCCAGCAGCCCCCTTGGAAGGGGCCATGCTTTCTTT
J gene: TRBJ2-7; D gene: .; clone size: .; V gene: TRBV27; CDR3 protein: CASSLSVAYEQYF; CDR3 DNA: TGTGCCAGCAGTTTATCGGTTGCCTACGAGCAGTACTTC
J gene: TRBJ1-1; D gene: .; clone size: .; V gene: TRBV7-9; CDR3 protein: CASSPPRGHTEAFF; CDR3 DNA: TGTGCCAGCAGCCCCCCCCGGGGACATACTGAAGCTTTCTTT